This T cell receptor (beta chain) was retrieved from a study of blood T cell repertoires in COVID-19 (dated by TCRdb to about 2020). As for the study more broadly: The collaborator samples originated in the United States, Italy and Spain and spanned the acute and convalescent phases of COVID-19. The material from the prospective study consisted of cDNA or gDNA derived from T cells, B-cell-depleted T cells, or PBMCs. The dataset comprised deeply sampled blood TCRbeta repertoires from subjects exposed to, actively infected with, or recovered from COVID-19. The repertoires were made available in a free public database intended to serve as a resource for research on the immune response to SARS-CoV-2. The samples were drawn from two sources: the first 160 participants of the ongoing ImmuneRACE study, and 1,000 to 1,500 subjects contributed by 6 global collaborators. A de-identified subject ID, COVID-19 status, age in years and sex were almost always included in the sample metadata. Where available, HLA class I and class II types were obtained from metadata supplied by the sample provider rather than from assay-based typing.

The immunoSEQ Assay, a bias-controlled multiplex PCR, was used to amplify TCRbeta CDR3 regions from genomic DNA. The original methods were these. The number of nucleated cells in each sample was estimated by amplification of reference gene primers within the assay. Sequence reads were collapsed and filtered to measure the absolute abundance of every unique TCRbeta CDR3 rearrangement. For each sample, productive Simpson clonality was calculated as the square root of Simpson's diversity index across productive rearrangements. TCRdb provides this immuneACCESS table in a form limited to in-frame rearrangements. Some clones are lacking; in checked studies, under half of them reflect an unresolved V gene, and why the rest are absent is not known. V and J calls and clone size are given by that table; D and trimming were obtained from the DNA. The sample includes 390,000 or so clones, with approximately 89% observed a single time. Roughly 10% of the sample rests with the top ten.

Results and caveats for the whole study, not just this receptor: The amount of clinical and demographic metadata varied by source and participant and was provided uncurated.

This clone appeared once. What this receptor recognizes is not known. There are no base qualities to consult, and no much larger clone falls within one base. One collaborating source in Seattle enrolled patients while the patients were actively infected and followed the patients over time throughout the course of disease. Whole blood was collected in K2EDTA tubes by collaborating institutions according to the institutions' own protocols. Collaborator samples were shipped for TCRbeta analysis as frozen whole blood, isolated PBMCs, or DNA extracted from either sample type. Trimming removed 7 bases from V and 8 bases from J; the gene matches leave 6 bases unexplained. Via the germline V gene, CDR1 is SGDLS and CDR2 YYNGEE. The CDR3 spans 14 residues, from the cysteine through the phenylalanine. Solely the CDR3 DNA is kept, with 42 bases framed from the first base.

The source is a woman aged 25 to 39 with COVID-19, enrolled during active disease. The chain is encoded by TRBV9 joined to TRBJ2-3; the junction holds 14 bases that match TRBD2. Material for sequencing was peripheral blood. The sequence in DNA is TGTGCCAGCGGCGGGACTAGCGGGAGTATTACGCAGTATTTT. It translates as CASGGTSGSITQYF.